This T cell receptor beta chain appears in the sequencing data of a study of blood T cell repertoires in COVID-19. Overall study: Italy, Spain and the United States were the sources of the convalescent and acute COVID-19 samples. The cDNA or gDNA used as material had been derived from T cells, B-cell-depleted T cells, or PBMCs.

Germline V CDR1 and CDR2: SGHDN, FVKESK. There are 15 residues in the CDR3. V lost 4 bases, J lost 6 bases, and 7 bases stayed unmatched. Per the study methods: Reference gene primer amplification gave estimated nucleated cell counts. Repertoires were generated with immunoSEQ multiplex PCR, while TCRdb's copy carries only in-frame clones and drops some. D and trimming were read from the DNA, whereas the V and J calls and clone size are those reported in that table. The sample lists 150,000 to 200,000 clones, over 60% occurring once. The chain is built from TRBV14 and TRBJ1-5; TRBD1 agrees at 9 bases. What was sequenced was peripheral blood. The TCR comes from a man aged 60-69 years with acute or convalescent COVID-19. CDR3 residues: CASSPRQGVSQPQHF. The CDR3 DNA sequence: TGTGCCAGCAGCCCTCGACAGGGGGTAAGTCAGCCCCAGCATTTT.